The TCR beta chain under discussion was sequenced for a study of blood T cell repertoires in COVID-19. Across the whole study: COVID-19 samples collected from the United States, Italy and Spain covered acute and convalescent phases. PBMCs, B-cell-depleted T cells, or T cells were the source of the cDNA or gDNA that made up the material.

Original handling: By means of reference gene primer amplification, nucleated cell counts were estimated. Some clones are missing from TCRdb's copy, which holds only in-frame ones; the method was immunoSEQ multiplex PCR. V and J calls plus clone size are reproduced from that table; the DNA served to infer D and trimming. Of roughly 300,000 clones listed, 88% were seen once; the top ten hold less than 10%. J was trimmed by 10 bases and V by 3 bases; bases with no gene match: 11. In germline, CDR1 is SNHLY, CDR2 FYNNEI. This CDR3 is 15 amino acids long. The V and J genes are TRBV2 and TRBJ2-1, with TRBD2 matching 8 bases. The receptor's source is a man aged 18 to 30 with active or convalescent COVID-19. The sample comprised peripheral blood. The CDR3, as DNA: TGTGCCAGCAGTGACAGGACTAGCCCCGATTGGGAGCAGTTCTTC. Translation: CASSDRTSPDWEQFF.